This TCR beta chain originates from a study of T cell repertoires in cytomegalovirus infection. TCRdb recomputed calls from the reads with MiXCR, one row per CDR3 protein. The table records a few hundred thousand distinct CDR3 sequences, 40% of them present only once. On this clonotype itself: Its antigen is not identified.

Germline values: CDR1 LNHNV, CDR2 YYDKDF (reference sequence). The CDR3 extends over 14 amino acids. V lost 3 bases and J 9 bases, leaving 17 bases between the germline ends. The sequences come from cultured PBMCs, collected from culture after CMV antigen stimulation. V usage is TRBV15 and J usage is TRBJ2-5, with D possibly matching TRBD1 (8 bases). The origin of this receptor is a human donor in good health (CMV status not recorded). Some clones in this sample may be carry-over from other donors' samples. This CDR3 reads CATSRSTGGRAQYF. CDR3 bases: TGTGCCACCAGCAGGTCAACAGGGGGGAGGGCCCAGTACTTC.